What follows are 16 T cell receptor beta chains derived from one specimen sequenced in a study of Graves' ophthalmopathy and Graves' hyperthyroidism. Transcripts of RNA were the source for amplifying TCR beta CDR3 regions. Following a first-round RT-PCR that used HTBI primers, a second-round multiplex PCR was carried out. TCRdb recomputed calls from the multiplex PCR reads with MiXCR, one row per CDR3 protein. This sample has 220,000 or so distinct CDR3 sequences; 20% to 25% occur once, and the top ten carry around 40%. The sequenced sample consisted of peripheral blood. Receptors were obtained from a woman in her fifties or sixties with Graves' ophthalmopathy.

Many counts were recorded for this clonotype. The J gene is TRBJ1-3, the V gene TRBV28; D gene ambiguous. This CDR3 is built from 15 residues. The V end was cut by 3 bases, the J end by 0 bases, with 9 bases between. Germline-derived CDR1 and CDR2 are MDHEN and SYDVKM. CDR3 region: CASSLTFASGNTIYF. CDR3 nucleotides: TGTGCCAGCAGTTTGACCTTTGCCTCTGGAAACACCATATATTTT.

This clonotype was observed many times. The chain recombines TRBV19 with TRBJ1-1; D call uncertain. V lost 3 bases and J lost 1, with 12 bases in between. CDR3 length: 15 amino acids. CDR1 is LNHDA and CDR2 is SQIVND in the germline V gene (reference sequence). This chain's CDR3 is CASSIQVGRNTEAFF. In nucleotides, the CDR3 is TGTGCCAGTAGTATTCAAGTTGGCCGGAACACTGAAGCTTTCTTT. The whole variable domain, filled in from reference TRBV19 and TRBJ1-1, reads DGGITQSPKYLFRKEGQNVTLSCEQNLNHDAMYWYRQDPGQGLRLIYYSQIVNDFQKGDIAEGYSVSREKKESFPLTVTSAQKNPTAFYLCASSIQVGRNTEAFFGQGTRLTVV.

This clonotype was counted at least ten times. The chain recombines TRBV30 with TRBJ2-7, with unresolved D. Germline V gene sequence: CDR1 GTSNPN, CDR2 SVGIG (reference sequence). This CDR3 contains 13 residues. V was clipped by 1 base and J by 2 bases, with 9 bases between them. CDR3 in DNA: TGTGCCTGGAGTGGCGGAGTCACCTACGAGCAGTACTTC. The encoded protein is CAWSGGVTYEQYF.

This clonotype was seen at least ten times. V and J are TRBV5-1 and TRBJ2-5; the D is unclear. CDR3 length: 13 residues. Germline loops: CDR1 SGHRS, CDR2 YFSETQ. V was clipped by 1 base and J by 2 bases, with 6 bases between them. The CDR3 nucleotides read TGCGCCAGCAGCTTGAGGTTTCAAGAGACCCAGTACTTC. Protein product: CASSLRFQETQYF.

This clonotype was detected many times. This chain uses TRBV27 with TRBJ2-7; no reliable D call. With 2 bases removed from V and 4 bases from J, the gap between germline ends came to 12 bases. CDR1 MNHEY and CDR2 SMNVEV come from the germline V gene (reference sequence). This CDR3 is built from 14 residues. The CDR3 reads CASSLKGNVYEQYF. CDR3 DNA sequence: TGTGCCAGCAGTTTAAAGGGAAACGTGTACGAGCAGTACTTC.

This clonotype was observed many times. The V call is TRBV5-1, the J call TRBJ2-7, with 8 bases lining up with TRBD1. Germline V gives CDR1 SGHRS, CDR2 YFSETQ. The CDR3 runs 15 residues. Unmatched junction bases numbered 7, after V lost 3 bases and J lost 2 bases. The DNA for the CDR3 is TGCGCCAGCAGCTCCAGGGGGCGCGGTCCCTACGAGCAGTACTTC. Amino acids: CASSSRGRGPYEQYF.

The sample holds many counts of this clonotype. This chain uses TRBV6-5 with TRBJ1-1; no definite D call. This CDR3 contains 14 residues. Trimming shortened V by 10 bases and J by 2 bases, and 17 bases separated the two germline ends. Germline lookup yields CDR1 MNHEY and CDR2 SVGAGI. DNA for the CDR3: TGTGCCACCCACGGCGGGCGGGCCAACACTGAAGCTTTCTTT. Translated, it gives CATHGGRANTEAFF.

This clonotype was recorded at least ten times. The chain couples TRBV6-1 to TRBJ1-1; possibly TRBD1 for D (6 bases). This CDR3 comprises 15 residues. Deletions cut 2 bases from V and 0 bases from J, with 10 bases between. The germline gives CDR1 MNHNS, CDR2 SASEGT. CDR3 in amino acids: CASSERTAMNTEAFF. As DNA, the CDR3 is TGTGCCAGCAGTGAAAGGACAGCGATGAACACTGAAGCTTTCTTT.

This chain uses TRBV28 with TRBJ1-1; D ambiguous. V was shortened by 6 bases and J by 7 bases, with 15 bases between the two germline ends. The germline CDR1 and CDR2 sequences are MDHEN and SYDVKM. CDR3 length: 13 amino acids. The CDR3 region is CASSSGRKDEAFF. CDR3 nucleotides: TGTGCCAGCAGCTCAGGACGGAAGGATGAAGCTTTCTTT.

There are many counts of this clonotype. The chain recombines TRBV5-1 with TRBJ2-7; no clear D gene. The germline V gene has CDR1 SGHRS and CDR2 YFSETQ. Trimming took off 0 bases at V and 5 bases at J, with 6 bases between the two ends. The CDR3 has 12 amino acids. The CDR3 spells CASSLEGNEQYF. The DNA of the CDR3 is TGCGCCAGCAGCTTGGAAGGGAACGAGCAGTACTTC.

V is TRBV30 and J is TRBJ1-5, with 10 bases aligning to TRBD1. The V segment lost 2 bases and the J segment 3 bases; nucleotides outside the gene matches: 4. The germline CDR1 and CDR2 sequences are GTSNPN and SVGIG (reference sequence). The CDR3 is 15 residues long. The CDR3 reads CAWSPGTGDNQPQHF. CDR3 in DNA: TGTGCCTGGAGTCCCGGGACAGGGGACAATCAGCCCCAGCATTTT.

This clonotype was seen repeatedly, ten times or more. This chain uses TRBV29-1 with TRBJ2-5; a weak D match, TRBD2 (5 bases). CDR1 and CDR2 (germline): SQVTM, ANQGSEA. V shed 5 bases and J shed 2 bases, with 30 bases lying between them. The CDR3 has 19 amino acids. The CDR3 nucleotides read TGCAGCGTTTCCCCAAGACAAAAAACCACTAGGGAGAGACAAGAGACCCAGTACTTC. Its translation is CSVSPRQKTTRERQETQYF.

In this sample, this clonotype turned up many times. This chain links TRBV20-1 with TRBJ1-2; unclear D gene. The germline gives CDR1 DFQATT, CDR2 SNEGSKA (reference sequence). The CDR3 is made up of 13 amino acids. V was pared by 3 bases and J by 4 bases, with 12 bases between. The CDR3 here is CSARGLDIYGYTF. The CDR3, as DNA: TGCAGTGCTAGGGGTTTAGACATCTATGGCTACACCTTC.

The rearrangement joins TRBV24-1 to TRBJ2-5; D is undetermined. This CDR3 is built from 16 residues. Between the trimmed V and J ends, which lost 11 bases and 2 bases, there was a span of 23 bases. Looked up from germline, CDR1 is KGHDR and CDR2 is SFDVKD. The CDR3 protein is CASSPLGPPGQETQYF. The CDR3 DNA reads TGTGCCAGCAGCCCCCTCGGGCCCCCTGGTCAAGAGACCCAGTACTTC.

This clonotype has at least ten counts. This chain's CDR3 is CASSSVGGPFYEQYF. For the CDR3, the DNA is TGTGCCAGCAGCAGCGTCGGGGGACCTTTCTACGAGCAGTACTTC. The chain has TRBV7-3 and TRBJ2-7; D is possibly TRBD2 (6 bases). Trimming took off 5 bases at V and 3 bases at J, with 17 bases between the two ends. Germline V gene data show CDR1 as SGHTA and CDR2 as FQGTGA. The CDR3 length is 15 residues.

The sample holds many counts of this clonotype. The genes are TRBV5-1 and TRBJ2-5; D is unclear. CDR1 SGHRS and CDR2 YFSETQ come from the germline V gene. The CDR3 covers 14 residues. V was cut by 0 bases and J by 4 bases, with 10 bases left in between. CDR3 sequence: CASSLVMGRETQYF. The CDR3 DNA sequence: TGCGCCAGCAGCTTGGTGATGGGAAGAGAGACCCAGTACTTC. The whole variable domain, filled in from reference TRBV5-1 and TRBJ2-5, reads KAGVTQTPRYLIKTRGQQVTLSCSPISGHRSVSWYQQTPGQGLQFLFEYFSETQRNKGNFPGRFSGRQFSNSRSEMNVSTLELGDSALYLCASSLVMGRETQYFGPGTRLLVL.